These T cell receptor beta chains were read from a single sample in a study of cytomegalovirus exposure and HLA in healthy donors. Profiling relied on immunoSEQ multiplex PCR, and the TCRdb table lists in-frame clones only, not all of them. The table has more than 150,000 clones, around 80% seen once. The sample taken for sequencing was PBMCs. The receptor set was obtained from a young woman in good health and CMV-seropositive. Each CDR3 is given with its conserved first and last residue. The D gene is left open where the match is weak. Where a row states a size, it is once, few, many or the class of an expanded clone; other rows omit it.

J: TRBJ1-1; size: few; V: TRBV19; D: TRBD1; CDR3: CASSIISPGGLNTEAFF; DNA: TGTGCCAGTAGTATTATCTCCCCAGGGGGATTGAACACTGAAGCTTTCTTT
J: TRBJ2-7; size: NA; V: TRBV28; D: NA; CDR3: CASSSHRPSPYGYEQYF; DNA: TGTGCCAGCAGTTCCCACCGTCCTAGTCCGTACGGTTACGAGCAGTACTTC
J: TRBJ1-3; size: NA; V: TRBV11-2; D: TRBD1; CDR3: CASSRGQGTFSGNTIYF; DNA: TGTGCCAGCAGTCGAGGACAGGGGACCTTCTCTGGAAACACCATATATTTT
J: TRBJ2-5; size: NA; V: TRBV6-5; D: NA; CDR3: CASSYQGTKTQYF; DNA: TGTGCCAGCAGTTACCAGGGGACAAAGACCCAGTACTTC
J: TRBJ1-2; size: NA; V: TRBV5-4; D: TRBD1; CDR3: CASSLSWTGGGYGYTF; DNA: TGTGCCAGCAGCTTGTCCTGGACAGGGGGCGGCTATGGCTACACCTTC
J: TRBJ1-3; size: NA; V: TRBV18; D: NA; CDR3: CASSPPSSSGNTIYF; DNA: TGTGCCAGCTCACCACCTTCCAGCTCTGGAAACACCATATATTTT
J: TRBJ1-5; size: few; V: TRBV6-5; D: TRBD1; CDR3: CASSRTGEHQPQHF; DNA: TGTGCCAGCAGTCGGACAGGGGAACATCAGCCCCAGCATTTT
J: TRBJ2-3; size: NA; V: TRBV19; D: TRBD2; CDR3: CASSAPWVAGSTDTQYF; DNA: TGTGCCAGTAGTGCCCCCTGGGTAGCGGGGAGCACAGATACGCAGTATTTT
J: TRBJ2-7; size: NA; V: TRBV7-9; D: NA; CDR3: CASSRGAETYEQYF; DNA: TGTGCCAGCAGTCGGGGGGCGGAAACCTACGAGCAGTACTTC
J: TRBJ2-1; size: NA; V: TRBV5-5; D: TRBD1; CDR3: CASSLALTGAVYNEQFF; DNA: TGTGCCAGCAGCTTGGCCCTTACAGGGGCGGTCTACAATGAGCAGTTCTTC
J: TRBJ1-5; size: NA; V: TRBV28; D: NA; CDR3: CASSFGRGWQPQHF; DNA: TGTGCCAGCAGTTTCGGCAGGGGATGGCAGCCCCAGCATTTT
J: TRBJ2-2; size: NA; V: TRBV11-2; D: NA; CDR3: CASSRTGNTGELFF; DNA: TGTGCCAGCAGCCGAACGGGTAACACCGGGGAGCTGTTTTTT
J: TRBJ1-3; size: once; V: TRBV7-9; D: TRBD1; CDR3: CSSSSRTGHSGNTIYF; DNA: TGTTCCAGCAGCTCCCGGACAGGTCACTCTGGAAACACCATATATTTT
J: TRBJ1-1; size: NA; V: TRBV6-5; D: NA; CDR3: CASSYATNTEAFF; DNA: TGTGCCAGCAGTTACGCGACTAACACTGAAGCTTTCTTT
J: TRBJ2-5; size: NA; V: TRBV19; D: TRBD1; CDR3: CASSDWDRNQETQYF; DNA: TGTGCCAGTAGTGATTGGGACAGGAATCAAGAGACCCAGTACTTC
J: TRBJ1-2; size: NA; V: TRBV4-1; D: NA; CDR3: CANSLPGGPYGYTF; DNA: TGCGCCAACAGCCTCCCGGGGGGCCCCTATGGCTACACCTTC
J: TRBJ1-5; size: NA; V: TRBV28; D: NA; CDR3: CASSLAGDLNQPQHF; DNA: TGTGCCAGCAGTTTAGCAGGGGATTTGAATCAGCCCCAGCATTTT
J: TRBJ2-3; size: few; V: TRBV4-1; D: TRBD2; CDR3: CASSQEPSGGAKDTQYF; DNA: TGCGCCAGCAGCCAAGAACCTAGCGGGGGGGCTAAAGATACGCAGTATTTT
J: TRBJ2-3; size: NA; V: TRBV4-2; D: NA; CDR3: CASSQDLTSSDTQYF; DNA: TGTGCCAGCAGCCAAGATCTAACTAGCTCAGATACGCAGTATTTT
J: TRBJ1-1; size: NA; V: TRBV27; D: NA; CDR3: CASSSWRDGRAEAFF; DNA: TGTGCCAGCAGTTCCTGGCGGGACGGAAGAGCTGAAGCTTTCTTT
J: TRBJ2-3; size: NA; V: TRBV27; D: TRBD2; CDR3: CASSRPGAAGGPAETQYF; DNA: TGTGCCAGCAGTCGCCCCGGGGCGGCGGGGGGTCCTGCCGAAACGCAGTATTTT
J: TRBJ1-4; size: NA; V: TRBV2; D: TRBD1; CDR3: CASSPSGQGVRKLFF; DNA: TGTGCCAGCAGCCCGTCGGGGCAGGGGGTACGAAAACTGTTTTTT
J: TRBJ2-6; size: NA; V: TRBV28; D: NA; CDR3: CASSFLLSGANGLTF; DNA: TGTGCCAGCAGTTTTCTGTTATCTGGGGCCAACGGCCTGACTTTC
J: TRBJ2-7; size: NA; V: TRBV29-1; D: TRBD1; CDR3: CSAGQGSEQYF; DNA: TGCAGCGCGGGACAGGGTTCTGAGCAGTACTTC
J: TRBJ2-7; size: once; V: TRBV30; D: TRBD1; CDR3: CAWTPQGALYEQYF; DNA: TGTGCCTGGACCCCGCAGGGGGCCCTCTACGAGCAGTACTTC
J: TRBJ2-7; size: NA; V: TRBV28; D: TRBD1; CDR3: CASRRTWDRTYEQYF; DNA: TGTGCCAGCAGACGGACCTGGGACAGAACCTACGAGCAGTACTTC
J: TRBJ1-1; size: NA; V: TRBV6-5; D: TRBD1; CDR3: CASRPRDRPDTEAFF; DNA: TGTGCCAGCAGACCACGGGACAGGCCCGACACTGAAGCTTTCTTT
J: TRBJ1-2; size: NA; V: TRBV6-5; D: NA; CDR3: CASSYLTSRIYGYTF; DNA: TGTGCCAGCAGTTACTTGACGTCCAGGATTTATGGCTACACCTTC
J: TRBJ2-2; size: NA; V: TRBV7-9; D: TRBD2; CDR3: CASSRSGGPSGELFF; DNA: TGTGCCAGCAGCCGTAGCGGGGGACCGTCCGGGGAGCTGTTTTTT
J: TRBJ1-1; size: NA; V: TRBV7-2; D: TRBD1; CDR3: CASSLVSDRGEAFF; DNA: TGTGCCAGCAGCTTAGTTTCTGACAGGGGTGAAGCTTTCTTT
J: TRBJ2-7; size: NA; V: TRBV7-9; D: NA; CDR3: CASSLEMRGKEQYF; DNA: TGTGCCAGCAGCTTAGAAATGCGGGGAAAGGAGCAGTACTTC
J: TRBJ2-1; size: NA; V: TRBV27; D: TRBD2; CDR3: CASSPWTGGPVMEQFF; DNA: TGTGCCAGCAGTCCTTGGACGGGGGGGCCGGTCATGGAGCAGTTCTTC
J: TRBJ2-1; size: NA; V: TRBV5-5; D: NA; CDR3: CASSLGSRGGRNEQFF; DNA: TGTGCCAGCAGCTTGGGAAGCAGGGGAGGGCGCAATGAGCAGTTCTTC
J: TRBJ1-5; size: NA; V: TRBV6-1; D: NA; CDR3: CASNEGNQPQHF; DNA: TGTGCCAGCAACGAGGGCAATCAGCCCCAGCATTTT
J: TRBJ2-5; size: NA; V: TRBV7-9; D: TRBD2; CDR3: CASSRTSQFETQYF; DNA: TGTGCCAGCAGTCGGACTAGCCAATTCGAGACCCAGTACTTC
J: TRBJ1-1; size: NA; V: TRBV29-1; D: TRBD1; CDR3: CSVEAGGTEAFF; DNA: TGCAGCGTTGAGGCAGGGGGCACTGAAGCTTTCTTT